Listed below are T cell receptor beta chains from one sample, sequenced in a study of blood T cell repertoires in COVID-19. Method: immunoSEQ multiplex PCR; TCRdb's copy keeps in-frame clones and lacks some. The repertoire includes 380,000 or so clones, around 89% of them detected once, and around 1.2% sits in the top ten. Material: peripheral blood. These receptor sequences come from a man aged 35 to 55 with acute or convalescent COVID-19. The CDR3 runs from the conserved cysteine through the conserved F or W. The order of the fields is D gene, clone size, CDR3 length, J gene, V gene, CDR3 DNA, CDR3 protein. D genes are given only for firm matches. Clone sizes are given selectively: once, few, many, or a class where the clone is expanded.

.	.	17	TRBJ2-3	TRBV11-3	TGTGCCAGCAGCCCATATCAAGGCCGAGGGCGCACAGATACGCAGTATTTT	CASSPYQGRGRTDTQYF
.	.	12	TRBJ2-7	TRBV5-4	TGTGCCAGCAGCAACCTACTCGACGAGCAGTACTTC	CASSNLLDEQYF
.	.	18	TRBJ2-1	TRBV19	TGTGCCAGTAGTATAGCTCGGGGTCAGGCGGCCTTAAACAATGAGCAGTTCTTC	CASSIARGQAALNNEQFF
.	few	13	TRBJ2-2	TRBV7-3	TGTGCCAGCAGCTCCCCCACCAGCGGGGAGCTGTTTTTT	CASSSPTSGELFF
.	once	14	TRBJ1-5	TRBV21-1	TGTGCCAGCAGCAAACCGGGGGTGAATCAGCCCCAGCATTTT	CASSKPGVNQPQHF
.	.	13	TRBJ1-2	TRBV27	TGTGCCAGCAGTTGGGGCGCGGACTATGGCTACACCTTC	CASSWGADYGYTF
TRBD2	.	16	TRBJ2-2	TRBV7-9	TGTGCCAGCAGCCCCCGGGGGGTTCGCGGCACCGGGGAGCTGTTTTTT	CASSPRGVRGTGELFF
TRBD1	.	14	TRBJ1-2	TRBV28	TGTGCCAGCAGTCCCCCAACAGGGGGCTATGGCTACACCTTC	CASSPPTGGYGYTF
TRBD2	.	13	TRBJ2-5	TRBV27	TGTGCCAGCAGTTTATCCAGCGGGGGGACCCAGTACTTC	CASSLSSGGTQYF
TRBD2	.	12	TRBJ2-2	TRBV5-4	TGTGCCAGTGAGCGGGAGGCCGGGGAGCTGTTTTTT	CASEREAGELFF
.	.	14	TRBJ1-2	TRBV27	TGTGCCAGCAGTTTCCGGCGAACGGGGGGTGGCTACACCTTC	CASSFRRTGGGYTF
TRBD1	.	17	TRBJ1-1	TRBV4-1	TGCGCCAGCAGCCAAGATCCTCGGACAGGGAAAAGCACTGAAGCTTTCTTT	CASSQDPRTGKSTEAFF
.	.	17	TRBJ1-3	TRBV2	TGTGCCAGCAGTGAGGTGGGAGGGGCGAACTCTGGAAACACCATATATTTT	CASSEVGGANSGNTIYF
TRBD1	.	15	TRBJ1-2	TRBV5-4	TGTGCCAGCAGCTCTAGACAGGGTTTGAGCTATGGCTACACCTTC	CASSSRQGLSYGYTF
TRBD1	many	14	TRBJ2-7	TRBV10-3	TGTGCCATCAGCACGGGACAGGGGCCCTACGAGCAGTACTTC	CAISTGQGPYEQYF
.	.	16	TRBJ1-4	TRBV18	TGTGCCAGCTCCCGCGGGACTTTGACAACTAATGAAAAACTGTTTTTT	CASSRGTLTTNEKLFF